This TCR beta chain was documented in a study of T cells after yellow fever vaccination. Across the study: Preparation of fractions with low cell numbers was performed using SMART-Seq v4 Ultra Low Input. Findings and caveats of the study: Clones that expanded after primary vaccination mostly reappeared after the booster (around 96% CD4, 80% to 90% CD8). It was the secondary response that reached its peak faster, day 5 versus 15, but it was weaker.

The TCR cDNA carried a universal primer site and UMIs from 5'RACE template switching. TCRdb re-called the 5' RACE reads through MiXCR, storing one row per CDR3 protein. The top ten clones hold about 18% of a sample with fewer than 500,000 distinct CDR3 sequences, approximately 18% of them seen once. Details on this clonotype: Its antigen is as yet unknown.

The TCR originated in a man between 18 and 35 years old who received the YFV17D yellow fever vaccine. Sequencing used PBMCs, obtained before the yellow fever booster vaccination.

The CDR3 loop is CAWSLRSGANVLTF. CDR3 DNA sequence: TGTGCCTGGAGCCTCCGCTCTGGGGCCAACGTCCTGACTTTC. The chain has TRBV30 and TRBJ2-6, with no clear D. The germline V gene encodes CDR1 GTSNPN and CDR2 SVGIG (reference sequence). V lost 3 bases to trimming and J lost 0 bases, with 6 bases between them. The CDR3 runs to 14 residues. The whole variable domain, remainder taken from reference TRBV30 and TRBJ2-6, is SQTIHQWPATLVQPVGSPLSLECTVEGTSNPNLYWYRQAAGRGLQLLFYSVGIGQISSEVPQNLSASRPQDRQFILSSKKLLLSDSGFYLCAWSLRSGANVLTFGAGSRLTVL.